This TCR beta chain was recovered during a study of cytomegalovirus exposure and HLA in healthy donors. Study at large: Around 83% of several hundred genotyped donors fell in the Caucasian-associated ancestry cluster.

The PCR contained 60 Vbeta and 13 Jbeta primers. The protocol was immunoSEQ multiplex PCR, while the TCRdb copy is restricted to in-frame clones and leaves out a portion. The sample contains 120,000 or so clones, 80% of which appear only once. With V trimmed by 6 bases and J by 10 bases, 14 bases remained unmatched. Germline lookup yields CDR1 SNHLY and CDR2 FYNNEI. The CDR3 consists of 15 residues. This clone was observed a handful of times. Sequencing was performed on PBMCs. J is TRBJ1-4 and V is TRBV2, with TRBD1 identical over 7 bases. The source of this sequence is a human donor in good health. This CDR3 reads CASRNPRQGSRKLFF. In nucleotides, the CDR3 is TGTGCCAGCAGGAACCCCAGACAGGGTTCTCGAAAACTGTTTTTT. The whole variable domain, remainder taken from reference TRBV2 and TRBJ1-4, is EPEVTQTPSHQVTQMGQEVILRCVPISNHLYFYWYRQILGQKVEFLVSFYNNEISEKSEIFDDQFSVERPDGSNFTLKIRSTKLEDSAMYFCASRNPRQGSRKLFFGSGTQLSVL.